The 26 T cell receptor beta chains given below trace back to one sample, sequenced in a study of shared clonotypes between healthy human individuals (dated by TCRdb to between 2020 and 2021). Library preparation employed the immunoSEQ multiplex PCR assay. Not all clones reach the TCRdb copy of this immuneACCESS table, which keeps in-frame sequences only. Checked studies attribute under half of the gap to unresolved V genes and leave the rest unexplained. The sample yields 2 million to 2.5 million clones; approximately 90% were counted once. The top ten constitute approximately 0.4% of the sample. The sequenced sample was naive CD4+ T cells from PBMCs. The sample's cell subset or site label is to be understood as: CD45RA+ positively selected. The receptors originated from a man younger than 30 in good health. Some clones in this sample may be carry-over from other donors' samples.

The chain employs TRBV6-6 and TRBJ1-1, with D maybe TRBD1 (6 bases). The CDR3 contains 14 residues. The V end lost 6 bases, the J end lost 4 bases, and 15 bases lay between the germline ends. Germline CDR1 reads MNHNY; CDR2 reads SVGAGI (reference sequence). CDR3 DNA sequence: TGTGCCAGCAGAGGGGGAGGGGCGGGCACTGAAGCTTTCTTT. It codes for CASRGGGAGTEAFF.

The CDR3 DNA reads as TGTGCCAGCAGTTTATACCCTCGGGGGCCCAACTATGGCTACACCTTC. It encodes CASSLYPRGPNYGYTF. The J gene is TRBJ1-2, the V gene TRBV28, with D maybe TRBD1 (6 bases). The germline V and J ends were trimmed by 1 base and 2 bases, with 14 bases remaining between them. The germline V gene has CDR1 MDHEN and CDR2 SYDVKM. CDR3 length equals 16 residues.

Points on this clone: This CDR3 is also generated by other DNA sequences in the sample. The V and J genes are TRBV20-1 and TRBJ2-1; no clear D gene. The CDR3 covers 11 residues. Germline lookup yields CDR1 DFQATT and CDR2 SNEGSKA (reference sequence). The V and J ends lost 3 bases and 5 bases respectively, with 5 bases between them. Written as DNA, the CDR3 is TGCAGTGCTAGTCCGGACAATGAGCAGTTCTTC. Translating gives CSASPDNEQFF.

The chain's CDR3 is CASSSGQGPSFYPGANVLTF. The CDR3 DNA sequence: TGTGCCAGCTCATCAGGTCAGGGCCCATCCTTTTATCCCGGGGCCAACGTCCTGACTTTC. The chain uses TRBV18 and TRBJ2-6, with TRBD1 as a possible D gene (5 bases). The germline gives CDR1 KGHSH, CDR2 LQKENI. Trimming removed 5 bases from V and 4 bases from J, with 27 bases in between. There are 20 residues in the CDR3.

On this clone itself: The sample carries other DNA sequences with the same CDR3. The chain couples TRBV5-1 to TRBJ2-1; 11 bases fit TRBD2. Germline V CDR1 and CDR2: SGHRS, YFSETQ. The CDR3 totals 15 residues. With 3 bases clipped from V and 6 bases from J, the junction kept 5 bases outside the gene matches. Written as DNA, the CDR3 is TGCGCCAGCAGCTGGCTAGCGGGAGGCCCCAATGAGCAGTTCTTC. Translating it yields CASSWLAGGPNEQFF.

The genes are TRBV11-2 and TRBJ2-1; tentative D call: TRBD2 (6 bases). With 0 bases removed from V and 12 bases from J, the gap between germline ends came to 21 bases. CDR1 SGHAT and CDR2 FQNNGV come from the germline V gene. This CDR3 has 16 residues. CDR3 loop: CASSLDGRERWLGQFF. The DNA of the CDR3 is TGTGCCAGCAGCTTAGACGGTCGGGAGAGATGGTTGGGGCAGTTCTTC.

This rearrangement joins TRBV5-6 to TRBJ2-1, with D possibly matching TRBD1 (5 bases). V dropped 0 bases and J dropped 4 bases, with 11 bases sitting between them. The CDR3 sequence is 15 residues long. Germline V lookup: CDR1 SGHDT, CDR2 YYEEEE. This CDR3 reads CASSLDLAGYNEQFF. The CDR3 nucleotides are TGTGCCAGCAGCTTGGATCTGGCAGGGTACAATGAGCAGTTCTTC.

On this clone: This sample includes further DNA sequences coding for the same CDR3. The V gene is TRBV6-1, the J gene TRBJ1-3, with TRBD1 as a possible D gene (6 bases). This CDR3 contains 14 residues. CDR1 is MNHNS and CDR2 is SASEGT in the germline V gene. The V end lost 6 bases, the J end lost 0 bases, and 9 bases lay between the germline ends. Here the CDR3 DNA reads TGTGCCAGCAGCCCAGGGGTCTCTGGAAACACCATATATTTT. Its protein is CASSPGVSGNTIYF.

Turning to this clone: Other nucleotide sequences from this sample produce the same CDR3. The chain recombines TRBV30 with TRBJ1-1; 7 bases match TRBD1. Germline V gives CDR1 GTSNPN, CDR2 SVGIG (reference sequence). V gave up 0 bases and J gave up 5 bases; unmatched junction bases: 3. The CDR3 extends over 13 amino acids. The chain's CDR3 is CAWSVAGGTEAFF. CDR3 sequence (DNA): TGTGCCTGGAGTGTCGCAGGGGGAACTGAAGCTTTCTTT.

This chain connects TRBV4-2 to TRBJ2-5; 8 positions agree with TRBD2. The V and J ends lost 1 base and 4 bases, in that order; junction bases with no gene match: 5. The CDR3 length is 15 residues. The V gene's germline CDR1 is LGHNA and CDR2 YNFKEQ. As DNA, the CDR3 is TGTGCCAGCAGCCAAGCTTTTACTAGCGGAGAGACCCAGTACTTC. It encodes CASSQAFTSGETQYF.

V gene TRBV5-1 combines with J gene TRBJ2-7; possible D gene TRBD1, 6 bases. The CDR3 runs 15 residues. Looked up from germline, CDR1 is SGHRS and CDR2 is YFSETQ. The V gene lost 0 bases and the J gene lost 1 base, with 11 bases spanning the gap. This CDR3 is CASSLAAGVSYEQYF. The CDR3 coding sequence is TGCGCCAGCAGCTTGGCCGCAGGGGTGTCCTACGAGCAGTACTTC.

The rearrangement links TRBV10-2 to TRBJ1-2, with 9 bases aligning to TRBD1. Per germline, CDR1 WSHSY and CDR2 SAAADI. The CDR3 contains 15 residues. The V and J ends lost 6 bases and 4 bases, in that order; junction bases with no gene match: 9. This CDR3 reads CASSTGTGFIYGYTF. CDR3 bases: TGCGCCAGCAGCACCGGGACAGGGTTCATCTATGGCTACACCTTC.

In its sample, this clone was seen once. V usage is TRBV11-2 and J usage is TRBJ2-7; weak D call: TRBD2 (5 bases). Germline CDR1 SGHAT, CDR2 FQNNGV. Trimming removed 2 bases from V and 1 base from J, with 12 bases in between. This CDR3 contains 15 residues. Here the CDR3 DNA reads TGTGCCAGCAGCTTACTAGCCGGATTATCCTACGAGCAGTACTTC. This encodes CASSLLAGLSYEQYF.

The chain combines TRBV11-2 with TRBJ2-1, with 9 bases that match TRBD1. This CDR3 is 16 amino acids long. The ends lost 0 bases at V and 6 bases at J; junction bases unmatched: 6. CDR1 is SGHAT and CDR2 is FQNNGV in the germline V gene. This CDR3 is CASSLEGWTGANEQFF. CDR3 in DNA: TGTGCCAGCAGCTTAGAGGGGTGGACAGGGGCCAATGAGCAGTTCTTC.

About this clone: Other DNA sequences in this sample translate to the same CDR3. The chain uses TRBV28 and TRBJ2-7, with unresolved D. The CDR3 length is 12 residues. Germline values: CDR1 MDHEN, CDR2 SYDVKM. V was pared by 2 bases and J by 7 bases, with 9 bases between. The DNA for the CDR3 is TGTGCCAGCAGTTTAACGGGTCTGGAGCAGTACTTC. Protein: CASSLTGLEQYF.

This clone was observed once. The chain combines TRBV5-8 with TRBJ1-4, with 7 bases identical to TRBD1. Germline V gene data show CDR1 as SGHTS and CDR2 as YDEGEE. Germline trimming cut 4 bases from V and 0 bases from J; bases unmatched to any gene: 9. The CDR3 is 17 residues long. The CDR3 sequence is CASSLGDSISTNEKLFF. The DNA for the CDR3 is TGTGCCAGCAGCCTAGGGGACAGCATATCAACTAATGAAAAACTGTTTTTT.

The chain is built from TRBV4-2 and TRBJ2-5; the D is unclear. This CDR3 has 14 amino acids. The V end was cut by 4 bases, the J end by 3 bases, with 12 bases between. The germline gives CDR1 LGHNA, CDR2 YNFKEQ. The CDR3 DNA reads as TGTGCCAGCAGCCCCAACGAATATGAAGAGACCCAGTACTTC. The encoded protein is CASSPNEYEETQYF.

About this clone: The sample holds other DNA sequences that translate to the same CDR3. The chain's CDR3 is CASGDGYNEQFF. CDR3 bases: TGTGCTAGTGGAGACGGATACAATGAGCAGTTCTTC. The chain has TRBV12-5 and TRBJ2-1, with D uncertain. The CDR3 consists of 12 residues. Germline V gives CDR1 LGHNT, CDR2 FRNRAP. With 6 bases removed from V and 4 bases from J, the gap between germline ends came to 7 bases. The full variable domain, rest sourced from reference TRBV12-5 and TRBJ2-1, is DARVTQTPRHKVTEMGQEVTMRCQPILGHNTVFWYRQTMMQGLELLAYFRNRAPLDDSGMPKDRFSAEMPDATLATLKIQPSEPRDSAVYFCASGDGYNEQFFGPGTRLTVL.

The CDR3 sequence is CASSLPNTYEQYF. The CDR3, as DNA: TGTGCCAGCAGCTTACCGAACACCTACGAGCAGTACTTC. The chain employs TRBV11-1 and TRBJ2-7; D gene unclear. The germline gives CDR1 SGHAT, CDR2 FQDESV (reference sequence). This CDR3 is built from 13 residues. V was shortened by 2 bases and J by 2 bases, with 7 bases between the two germline ends.

The chain is built from TRBV11-2 and TRBJ2-7; a possible D gene is TRBD2 (6 bases). Germline-derived CDR1 and CDR2 are SGHAT and FQNNGV. Between the trimmed V and J ends, which lost 2 bases and 0 bases, there was a span of 14 bases. This CDR3 is 16 amino acids long. The CDR3 spells CASSLPPQRVSYEQYF. In nucleotides, the CDR3 is TGTGCCAGCAGCTTACCCCCCCAGCGGGTCTCCTACGAGCAGTACTTC.

The chain uses TRBV7-9 and TRBJ2-7; D gene ambiguous. The CDR3 covers 13 residues. The ends were cut back, 6 bases at V and 9 bases at J, with 18 bases in the middle. Germline V gives CDR1 SEHNR, CDR2 FQNEAQ (reference sequence). Here the CDR3 reads CASRTPPDSSQYF. The CDR3 DNA reads as TGTGCCAGCAGAACCCCCCCGGATTCGTCGCAGTACTTC.

The chain links TRBV20-1 to TRBJ1-1; D remains unclear. Between the trimmed V and J ends, which lost 2 bases and 7 bases, there was a span of 8 bases. CDR3 length: 11 residues. The germline V gene encodes CDR1 DFQATT and CDR2 SNEGSKA (reference sequence). CDR3 protein: CSARSASEAFF. CDR3 nucleotides: TGCAGTGCTAGAAGTGCCAGTGAAGCTTTCTTT.

The V and J genes are TRBV6-1 and TRBJ1-2, with unresolved D. The length of the CDR3 is 13 residues. V was clipped by 5 bases and J by 4 bases, with 11 bases between them. The germline V gene encodes CDR1 MNHNS and CDR2 SASEGT. CDR3 loop: CASSRARSYGYTF. The CDR3 DNA sequence: TGTGCCAGCAGTAGGGCCCGTAGCTATGGCTACACCTTC.

The rearrangement joins TRBV6-1 to TRBJ2-7, with D possibly being TRBD2 (5 bases). CDR3 length: 14 amino acids. V lost 1 base, J lost 4 bases, and 11 bases lay in between. CDR1 and CDR2 (germline): MNHNS, SASEGT. The CDR3 DNA reads TGTGCCAGCAGTGAAGTAATGGGAGAGTACGAGCAGTACTTC. It yields the protein CASSEVMGEYEQYF.

The V call is TRBV11-2, the J call TRBJ2-5; no clear D. The J call could be wrong; TRBJ2-7 is a better fit for the DNA end. The CDR3 runs to 16 residues. Germline V gene sequence: CDR1 SGHAT, CDR2 FQNNGV. The CDR3 region is CASSSLRGHSFYEQYF. The CDR3 DNA follows: TGTGCCAGCAGCTCCCTGCGCGGCCACTCATTCTACGAGCAGTACTTC.

The chain recombines TRBV7-3 with TRBJ2-3; 8 nucleotides align to TRBD2. The V and J ends lost 0 bases and 5 bases, in that order; junction bases with no gene match: 28. CDR3 size: 23 residues. Germline CDR1 reads SGHTA; CDR2 reads FQGTGA. CDR3 nucleotide sequence: TGTGCCAGCAGCTTAACAAAGTTGCCGGGACGGATCCAAGCGGGAGCCCGGGGAGATACGCAGTATTTT. Translating gives CASSLTKLPGRIQAGARGDTQYF.